These T cell receptor beta chains were read from a single sample in a study of blood T cells in healthy people across ages. MiXCR, applied by TCRdb to the 5' RACE reads, yields one record per CDR3 protein. The profile shows hundreds of thousands of distinct CDR3 sequences, over 20% of them singletons. Sequencing used blood. These receptors all stem from a man in his 70s in good health. Both conserved end residues are part of each CDR3. Fields, in order: D gene, clone size, V gene, J gene, CDR3 protein, CDR3 DNA. D genes are given only for firm matches. A clone size is listed for some rows: how often the clone was seen (once, few, many), or a class if it is expanded.

-	-	TRBV9	TRBJ2-5	CASSVQDQETQYF	TGTGCCAGCAGCGTACAGGATCAAGAGACCCAGTACTTC
TRBD1	few	TRBV12-3/TRBV12-4	TRBJ1-5	CASRGTGGGHQPQHF	TGTGCCAGCAGGGGGACAGGGGGCGGGCATCAGCCCCAGCATTTT
-	few	TRBV13	TRBJ2-5	CASSLVQGANLVTQYF	TGTGCCAGCAGCTTAGTCCAAGGGGCCAATCTCGTGACCCAGTACTTC
-	few	TRBV28	TRBJ1-5	CASNRGGGFQPQHF	TGTGCCAGCAATCGGGGGGGTGGGTTTCAGCCCCAGCATTTT
TRBD1	few	TRBV20-1	TRBJ1-5	CSASRTTGSNQPQHF	TGCAGTGCTTCCAGAACGACAGGGAGCAATCAGCCCCAGCATTTT
TRBD2	few	TRBV12-3/TRBV12-4	TRBJ2-4	CASSLRGVAKNIQYF	TGTGCCAGCAGTTTACGGGGGGTAGCCAAAAACATTCAGTACTTC
-	-	TRBV20-1	TRBJ1-1	CSASLPGGGTEAFF	TGCAGTGCTAGTCTGCCGGGGGGCGGCACTGAAGCTTTCTTT
-	-	TRBV20-1	TRBJ2-6	CSARDRVSGANVPTF	TGCAGTGCTAGAGACAGGGTCTCTGGGGCCAACGTCCCGACTTTC
TRBD1	many	TRBV7-8	TRBJ1-2	CASSLSPLWDSYRRNYGYTF	TGTGCCAGCAGCTTATCCCCTTTATGGGACAGCTATAGAAGAAACTATGGCTACACCTTC
TRBD2	once	TRBV12-3/TRBV12-4	TRBJ2-3	CASTQGLAGADTEYF	TGTGCCAGCACTCAGGGACTAGCGGGAGCAGATACGGAATATTTT
-	-	TRBV7-9	TRBJ1-2	CASSLVGVWRGYTF	TGTGCCAGCAGCTTAGTGGGGGTGTGGAGGGGCTACACCTTC
-	-	TRBV14	TRBJ2-1	CASKPLGWQGIDEQFF	TGTGCCAGCAAGCCGCTAGGTTGGCAGGGGATCGATGAGCAGTTCTTC
-	few	TRBV27	TRBJ1-1	CAGSWDKNTEAFF	TGTGCCGGCAGTTGGGACAAGAACACTGAAGCTTTCTTT
-	few	TRBV29-1	TRBJ1-5	CSVGEADQPQHF	TGCAGCGTTGGAGAAGCGGATCAGCCCCAGCATTTT
-	few	TRBV27	TRBJ2-5	CASSLSGVGTQYF	TGTGCCAGCAGTTTATCGGGAGTTGGGACCCAGTACTTC
TRBD2	-	TRBV5-1	TRBJ2-1	CASSFTSGGANNEQFF	TGCGCCAGCAGCTTTACTAGCGGGGGGGCAAACAATGAGCAGTTCTTC
TRBD1	few	TRBV5-1	TRBJ1-1	CASSWDRGATEAFF	TGCGCCAGCAGCTGGGACAGGGGGGCGACTGAAGCTTTCTTT
-	-	TRBV29-1	TRBJ1-3	CSAAPSNSGNTIYF	TGCAGCGCCGCGCCCTCCAACTCTGGAAACACCATATATTTT
-	-	TRBV3-1	TRBJ1-4	CASSQGSGSTNEKLFF	TGTGCCAGCAGCCAAGGTTCAGGCAGCACTAATGAAAAACTGTTTTTT
-	few	TRBV12-3/TRBV12-4	TRBJ2-1	CASSPSRGAYNEQFF	TGTGCCAGCAGCCCGTCTCGTGGTGCCTACAATGAGCAGTTCTTC
TRBD1	few	TRBV7-2	TRBJ2-1	CASSLLRTGVRNEQFF	TGTGCCAGCAGCCTACTGCGGACAGGGGTTCGCAATGAGCAGTTCTTC
-	few	TRBV20-1	TRBJ2-4	CSARDSAGINIQYF	TGCAGTGCTAGAGATTCGGCAGGAATAAACATTCAGTACTTC
-	few	TRBV12-3/TRBV12-4	TRBJ2-1	CASSFLQGYNEQFF	TGTGCCAGCAGTTTCTTACAGGGCTACAATGAGCAGTTCTTC
-	few	TRBV6-2/TRBV6-3	TRBJ2-5	CASTAVRYQETQYF	TGTGCCAGCACGGCGGTTCGGTACCAAGAGACCCAGTACTTC
TRBD2	-	TRBV4-2	TRBJ2-3	CASSQDSSGTRIQIDTQYF	TGTGCCAGCAGCCAAGATAGTTCCGGGACTAGGATCCAGATAGATACGCAGTATTTT
-	-	TRBV20-1	TRBJ2-1	CSALGTRTYNEQFF	TGCAGTGCTCTCGGGACTCGAACCTACAATGAGCAGTTCTTC
TRBD2	-	TRBV11-2	TRBJ2-1	CASSAQRAGASEQFF	TGTGCCAGCAGCGCCCAACGGGCGGGAGCGAGTGAGCAGTTCTTC
TRBD2	few	TRBV20-1	TRBJ2-7	CSARGAERGDYEQYF	TGCAGTGCCCGCGGCGCGGAGCGGGGGGACTACGAGCAGTACTTC
TRBD1	-	TRBV5-1	TRBJ1-2	CASSHPGQGPSNYGYTF	TGCGCCAGCAGCCACCCGGGACAGGGGCCTTCTAACTATGGCTACACCTTC
-	many	TRBV5-5	TRBJ2-3	CASSSGIDTQYF	TGTGCCAGCAGCTCAGGGATAGATACGCAGTATTTT
-	few	TRBV10-3	TRBJ1-1	CAASLAGNTEAFF	TGTGCCGCCTCCCTCGCCGGGAACACTGAAGCTTTCTTT
-	-	TRBV21-1	TRBJ1-2	CASSNRDSWVYYGYTF	TGTGCCAGCAGCAACCGGGACAGTTGGGTCTACTATGGCTACACCTTC
-	-	TRBV15	TRBJ2-3	CATSRRKTSESTDTQYF	TGTGCCACCAGCAGGCGGAAGACTAGTGAAAGCACAGATACGCAGTATTTT
TRBD1	-	TRBV6-1	TRBJ2-2	CASRPLGSGGWTGELFF	TGTGCCAGCAGACCGCTGGGGTCAGGGGGTTGGACCGGGGAGCTGTTTTTT
-	few	TRBV20-1	TRBJ1-1	CSASTLSEAFF	TGCAGTGCTAGTACGCTCAGTGAAGCTTTCTTT
-	-	TRBV7-2	TRBJ2-5	CASSKAGIEKGGTQYF	TGTGCCAGCAGCAAAGCAGGGATAGAGAAAGGGGGGACCCAGTACTTC
TRBD1	-	TRBV19	TRBJ2-7	CASSGQGGYEQYF	TGTGCCAGTAGCGGACAGGGGGGGTACGAGCAGTACTTC
-	-	TRBV20-1	TRBJ2-2	CSARGQGEPGELFF	TGCAGTGCTAGGGGGCAGGGCGAGCCCGGGGAGCTGTTTTTT
TRBD2	few	TRBV3-1	TRBJ2-1	CASRQLAGDYNEQFF	TGTGCCAGCAGACAACTAGCGGGGGACTACAATGAGCAGTTCTTC
-	-	TRBV20-1	TRBJ1-1	CSAGGTSNTEAFF	TGCAGTGCTGGGGGAACATCGAACACTGAAGCTTTCTTT
TRBD2	few	TRBV5-1	TRBJ2-5	CASSVTSGKWETQYF	TGCGCCAGCAGCGTGACTAGCGGGAAGTGGGAGACCCAGTACTTC
TRBD2	many	TRBV7-8	TRBJ2-1	CASSLWRAGGYNEQFF	TGTGCCAGCAGCTTATGGAGGGCGGGAGGGTACAATGAGCAGTTCTTC
-	-	TRBV20-1	TRBJ2-1	CSASSGANEYNEQFF	TGCAGTGCTAGTTCCGGGGCCAACGAATACAATGAGCAGTTCTTC
-	-	TRBV7-2	TRBJ2-2	CASSSRRGGTGELFF	TGTGCCAGCAGCTCGAGACGCGGTGGGACCGGGGAGCTGTTTTTT
TRBD2	few	TRBV5-8	TRBJ2-3	CASSLRGGKTDTQYF	TGTGCCAGCAGCTTGCGGGGGGGTAAGACAGATACGCAGTATTTT
-	many	TRBV6-5	TRBJ2-5	CATRSGGEETQYF	TGTGCCACCAGGAGCGGAGGGGAAGAGACCCAGTACTTC
TRBD2	few	TRBV3-1	TRBJ2-1	CASSQAFKRENNEQFF	TGTGCCAGCAGCCAAGCGTTCAAGCGGGAAAACAATGAGCAGTTCTTC
-	-	TRBV29-1	TRBJ2-2	CSVERVTTGELFF	TGCAGCGTTGAGAGGGTCACCACCGGGGAGCTGTTTTTT
-	-	TRBV6-5	TRBJ2-2	CASTLGAVNTGELFF	TGTGCCAGCACTCTAGGGGCGGTGAACACCGGGGAGCTGTTTTTT
TRBD1	few	TRBV6-1	TRBJ1-1	CASSRGQGVMNTEAFF	TGTGCCAGCAGCCGCGGACAGGGGGTTATGAACACTGAAGCTTTCTTT
TRBD2	-	TRBV5-1	TRBJ2-5	CASSLGTSGSHETQYF	TGCGCCAGCAGCCTCGGGACTAGCGGGAGCCATGAGACCCAGTACTTC
-	-	TRBV7-8	TRBJ2-7	CASSLDIQGYEQYF	TGTGCCAGCAGCTTGGATATACAGGGTTACGAGCAGTACTTC
-	many	TRBV12-3/TRBV12-4	TRBJ1-2	CASNQQGGYTF	TGTGCCAGCAACCAACAAGGGGGCTACACCTTC
TRBD1	few	TRBV10-3	TRBJ1-1	CAMRQGQPGSTEAFF	TGTGCCATGCGACAGGGCCAACCCGGGAGCACTGAAGCTTTCTTT